A single TCR beta chain is shown here with its context. This sample is part of a study of blood T cell repertoires in COVID-19. Study-wide background: PBMCs, B-cell-depleted T cells, or T cells provided the cDNA or gDNA that made up the material.

Generated by immunoSEQ multiplex PCR, the TCRdb table keeps only in-frame clones and is missing some. The repertoire holds about 70,000 clones, more than 85% seen once, with around 3.9% in the top ten. Per germline, CDR1 MGHRA and CDR2 YSYEKL. V trimming: 4 bases; J trimming: 2 bases; junction bases outside the gene matches: 10. CDR3 size: 16 residues. This clonotype was sampled from a man between 65 and 79 years old with active COVID-19. The chain recombines TRBV4-1 with TRBJ2-5, with 7 bases identical to TRBD2. The sequenced sample was peripheral blood. The CDR3 protein is CASSLRGGAQQETQYF. DNA for the CDR3: TGCGCCAGCAGCCTAAGGGGAGGGGCGCAACAAGAGACCCAGTACTTC.